The entry below describes one T cell receptor beta chain. This clonotype was recorded at least ten times. Its antigen specificity is not known. No much larger clonotype is one base removed from it; base qualities were not supplied. Cut back by 0 bases and 0 bases, the V and J ends lie 10 bases apart. The germline V gene (reference sequence) specifies DFQATT as CDR1 and SNEGSKA as CDR2. From its cysteine to its phenylalanine, the CDR3 spans 15 amino acids. The only DNA kept is the CDR3, 45 bases in frame from the first base. The source of the sample is a study of T-cell reconstitution after alpha-beta-depleted transplantation in children (dated by TCRdb to 2016 to 2018). Study-level background: Using TCR repertoire profiling, the study quantitatively followed how T-cell immune reconstitution unfolded in children after TCRalphabeta/CD19-depleted allogeneic hematopoietic cell transplantation.

What the treatment or condition label conveys for this sample: allogeneic hematopoietic cell transplantation with graft depleted of TCRalphabeta T cells and CD19 B cells. The transplant recipients were children given TCRalphabeta/CD19-depleted allogeneic hematopoietic cell grafts. Results the study describes overall, beyond this receptor: Hyperexpanded clone frequencies declined over subsequent months; after one year, T-cell counts and TCRbeta diversity were mostly attributed to newly produced T cells. The high TCRbeta diversity at day 60 in some patients was ascribed to recipient T cells and intrathymic progenitors that had survived conditioning. Apparently early alphabetaT-cell count recovery about two months after transplant reportedly relied on only several hundred rapidly expanded clones derived from non-depleted graft cells.

Library construction relied on PCR. The instrument given in TCRdb is Illumina HiSeq 2500. TCR libraries were prepared with molecular barcoding, using unique molecular identifiers to normalize TCRbeta repertoire quantification. TCRdb's own reprocessing of the public reads used fastp at Q25 and MiXCR and kept productive beta chains. Entries are consolidated by CDR3 protein sequence, retaining the most common genes and DNA. Here the sample has roughly 300,000 distinct CDR3 sequences; roughly 11% occur a single time. Roughly a quarter of the sample goes to the ten largest clones. The specimen comprised peripheral blood, sampled 180 days after TCRalphabeta/CD19-depleted stem cell transplant. The receptor's source is a male patient under 10 years old who had a stem cell transplant for chronic granulomatous disease, so the T cells may come from the graft donor. Recombination joined TRBV20-1 with TRBJ2-3; a tentative D call is TRBD2 (5 bases match). The nucleotide sequence reads as follows: TGCAGTGCTAGAGAGAGCGGTTCTAGCACAGATACGCAGTATTTT. The resulting protein is CSARESGSSTDTQYF.